Sequencing of this T cell receptor beta chain was carried out in a study of monozygotic twins with inflammatory bowel disease. General study results and limits: Compared with healthy co-twins, IBD patients showed reduced TCRbeta repertoire diversity by inverse Simpson.

In regard to this clonotype: Its antigen is currently unknown.

Germline V gene lookup returns CDR1 SGHTA and CDR2 FQGNSA. The CDR3 consists of 16 residues. Eight reactions per sample, run separately, yielded cDNA. Template switching was used to attach UMIs, which incorporated a 6-nucleotide sample barcode. Each of TCRalpha and TCRbeta cDNA went through two nested PCRs, lasting about 16 and 10 cycles. Reanalyzing the 5' RACE reads, TCRdb keeps one entry per CDR3 protein, without DNA. The sample holds over 100,000 distinct CDR3 sequences. The sequenced sample consisted of blood. The rearrangement joins TRBV7-2 to TRBJ2-2; TCRdb selects TRBD1, and the lack of DNA leaves this call unchecked. The receptor's source is a human donor with ulcerative colitis or Crohn's disease, or a healthy co-twin of an affected twin (not recorded which). The CDR3 sequence is CASSPRGGGVLGELFF.